Described below is a single T cell receptor (beta chain) sequence and its context. This clone was counted a few times. Its antigen is not yet known. There are no base qualities to consult, and no much larger clone falls within one base. This record belongs to a study of beta chain features in type 1 diabetes (dated by TCRdb to between 2017 and 2018). With regard to the full study: Mean age, gender distribution, total cell number and subset yield did not differ between patients and healthy donors. The study compared TCRB repertoires of sorted circulating CD4+ T cell subsets between recently diagnosed type 1 diabetes patients and matched healthy donors. A total of about 110,000,000 sorted cells were examined across all samples, and a strong correlation was observed between cell number per subset and RNA yield. Naive and central memory subsets were obtained from all 30 or so donors, but regulatory and stem cell-like memory subsets were isolated from only 8 patients and 8 healthy donors.

Each donor gave one peripheral blood draw, roughly 120 mL on average, collected into heparinised tubes. A BD FACSAria II and a panel including CD45RO, CCR7, CD25, CD127, CD95 and CD27 were used to sort naive, central memory, regulatory and stem cell-like memory CD4+ T cells. All sorted populations exceeded 95% purity. PBMCs were isolated immediately by Lymphoprep density gradient centrifugation and stained directly without culture. So that batch effects would be minimized, each experiment stained and sorted samples in pairs, pairing one healthy donor with one patient. The paper's findings and limits, for the study overall: Fewer insertions and more nucleotide deletions at VDJ recombination sites were observed in patients with type 1 diabetes, implying thymic rearrangement abnormalities. The naive, central memory and regulatory TCRB repertoires appeared to resemble one another more closely among patients than among healthy donors. HLA sub-analyses involved small numbers of individuals, so any influence of HLA type on TCRB rearrangement remained unresolved. PCR might favor shorter templates, but patient and control samples were amplified and corrected together, so any skew would affect both groups equally. Because cDNA rather than genomic DNA was sequenced, highly expressing activated cells could have been over-represented, although no difference in activation and CD3 levels was found between groups. A moderate but significant shortening of TCRB CDR3 length was observed in type 1 diabetes patients in all four CD4+ subsets.

The germline V gene specifies SGHTA as CDR1 and FQGNSA as CDR2. The cysteine opens and the phenylalanine closes a CDR3 of 16 amino acids. Only CDR3 DNA remains: 48 bases, in frame from the first base. V gives up 5 bases and J gives up 5 bases, and the segment between their germline ends measures 16 bases. All of the isolated RNA was reverse transcribed with the High Capacity cDNA Reverse Transcription Kit, so expressed TCRB transcripts were sequenced. Naive, central memory and regulatory T cell samples underwent deep immunoSEQ sequencing, averaging roughly 3.4 million total reads per sample. After sorted cells were lysed in RLT buffer, RNA was extracted with DNase-treated RNeasy Micro or Mini kits, with the choice depending on cell number. To prevent cross-contamination, each cell subset was processed individually, whereas patient and healthy donor samples were processed jointly. Using the immunoSEQ multiplex PCR, TCRB sequences were amplified from cDNA into 87-bp fragments spanning the CDR3 region. Sequencing of the amplicons was done on the Illumina HiSeq platform. The paper's processing steps were these. PCR bias was computationally corrected using synthetic template baselines, reads within Hamming distance 2 were collapsed, and singletons that could not be merged were discarded. Reads were aligned to IMGT to assign V, D and J genes, CDR3 length, and insertions or deletions at six rearrangement sites. Within each subset, clonotype counts were normalized to sorted cell number, and only after that were true diversity and Gini coefficients computed with the tcR R package. Repertoire sharing was quantified using the overlap coefficient calculated on TCRB nucleotide sequences. TCRdb provides this immuneACCESS table in a form limited to in-frame rearrangements. Some clones are lacking; in checked studies, under half of them reflect an unresolved V gene, and why the rest are absent is not known. V, J and clone size were drawn from that table, and D and trimming were deduced from the DNA. In this sample the table shows 150,000 or so clones, 11% of which occur a single time. The top ten hold roughly 2% of the sample.

This chain joins TRBV7-2 to TRBJ2-6; a tentative D call is TRBD1 (6 bases match). The clonotype was recovered from a man between 18 and 29 years old in good health. The sample taken for sequencing was central memory CD4+ T cells from blood. Here is the DNA: TGTGCCAGCAGCCTAACGGGTGGGACACGGGCCAACGTCCTGACTTTC. It is translated as CASSLTGGTRANVLTF.